This T cell receptor beta chain stems from a study of shared clonotypes between healthy human individuals. Study background: Ranging from 18 to 49 in age, donors were two women and three men.

V lost 0 bases to trimming and J lost 12 bases; unmatched junction nucleotides: 8. CDR1 is ENHRY and CDR2 is SYGVKD in the germline V gene. This CDR3 spans 13 amino acids. Original analysis: Quality scores were absent from the junction-only immunoSEQ sequences, so filtering differed. Clones were read by immunoSEQ multiplex PCR, and TCRdb kept only the in-frame ones, dropping some. V, J and clone size derive from that table, while D and trimming were established from the DNA sequence. The sample contains about 1,500,000 clones, approximately 97% of which appear only once. The chain couples TRBV10-3 to TRBJ2-7, with 7 bases lining up with TRBD1. The specimen sequenced was naive CD4+ T cells sorted from blood. The sample's subset: CD45RA+ positively selected. This receptor was taken from a young man in good health. CDR3: CAISESGAGGTYF. The CDR3, as DNA: TGTGCCATCAGTGAGTCGGGGGCAGGGGGAACGTACTTC.